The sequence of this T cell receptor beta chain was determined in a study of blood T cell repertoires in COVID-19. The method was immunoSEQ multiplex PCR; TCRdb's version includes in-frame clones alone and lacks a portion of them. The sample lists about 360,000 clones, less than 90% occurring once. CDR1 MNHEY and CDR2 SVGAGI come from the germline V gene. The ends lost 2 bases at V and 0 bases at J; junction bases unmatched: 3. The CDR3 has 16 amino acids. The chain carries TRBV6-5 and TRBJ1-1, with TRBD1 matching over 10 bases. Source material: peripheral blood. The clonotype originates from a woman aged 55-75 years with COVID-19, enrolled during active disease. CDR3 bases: TGTGCCAGCAGTTACGGGACAGGGGCCATGAACACTGAAGCTTTCTTT. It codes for CASSYGTGAMNTEAFF.